This TCR beta chain emerged from a study of cytomegalovirus exposure and HLA in healthy donors. This CDR3 is 12 amino acids long. Trimming stripped 5 bases from V and 5 bases from J, with 9 bases between. The germline gives CDR1 PRHDT, CDR2 FYEKMQ (reference sequence). This clone appeared a single time. Amplification used 60 Vbeta primers and 13 Jbeta primers. Repertoires were generated with immunoSEQ multiplex PCR, while TCRdb's copy carries only in-frame clones and drops some. The table shows fewer than 200,000 clones, with roughly 77% occurring only once. The specimen sequenced was PBMCs. The chain uses TRBV13 and TRBJ1-1, with D unresolved. This sequence originates from a woman aged 18-35 years in good health and CMV-seronegative. The CDR3: CASSTAGTEAFF. CDR3 nucleotides: TGTGCCAGCAGCACGGCGGGGACTGAAGCTTTCTTT. The variable domain in full, completed from reference TRBV13 and TRBJ1-1, reads AAGVIQSPRHLIKEKRETATLKCYPIPRHDTVYWYQQGPGQDPQFLISFYEKMQSDKGSIPDRFSAQQFSDYHSELNMSSLELGDSALYFCASSTAGTEAFFGQGTRLTVV.